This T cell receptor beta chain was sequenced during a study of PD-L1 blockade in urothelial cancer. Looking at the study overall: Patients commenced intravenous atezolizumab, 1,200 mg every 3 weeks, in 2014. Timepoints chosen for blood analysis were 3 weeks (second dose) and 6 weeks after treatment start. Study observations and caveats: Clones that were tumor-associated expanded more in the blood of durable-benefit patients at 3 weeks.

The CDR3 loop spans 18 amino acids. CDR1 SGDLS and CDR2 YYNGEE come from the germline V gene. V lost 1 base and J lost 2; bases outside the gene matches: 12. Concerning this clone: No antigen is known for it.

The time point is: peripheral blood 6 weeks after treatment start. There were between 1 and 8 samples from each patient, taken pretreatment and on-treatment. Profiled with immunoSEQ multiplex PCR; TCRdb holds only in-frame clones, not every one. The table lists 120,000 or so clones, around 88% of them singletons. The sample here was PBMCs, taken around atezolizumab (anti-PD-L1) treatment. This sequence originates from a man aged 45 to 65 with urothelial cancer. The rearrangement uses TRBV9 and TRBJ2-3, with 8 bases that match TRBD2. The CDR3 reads CASSVKTSVPDITDTQYF. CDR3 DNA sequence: TGTGCCAGCAGCGTAAAGACTAGCGTACCCGACATCACAGATACGCAGTATTTT. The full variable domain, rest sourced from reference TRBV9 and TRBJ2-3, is DSGVTQTPKHLITATGQRVTLRCSPRSGDLSVYWYQQSLDQGLQFLIQYYNGEERAKGNILERFSAQQFPDLHSELNLSSLELGDSALYFCASSVKTSVPDITDTQYFGPGTRLTVL.